This record concerns one T cell receptor (beta chain) sequence. Its antigen is unknown. Generated by immunoSEQ multiplex PCR, the TCRdb table keeps only in-frame clones and is missing some. The data hold about 250,000 clones, with roughly 90% observed a single time. V was clipped by 1 base and J by 7 bases, with 10 bases between them. This CDR3 has 13 amino acids. In germline, CDR1 is SGHTA, CDR2 FQGNSA. The data are from a study of cytomegalovirus exposure and HLA in healthy donors. Study context: Later, an analysis reported that the roughly 120 validation repertoires had used the same platform as the roughly 660 first-cohort repertoires.

The donors were part of the roughly 120-subject validation cohort, which stood apart from the roughly 670-subject first cohort. Study-wide results and limits: Subsequent analysis found a tendency for first-cohort TCR clusters to co-occur within the 120 or so validation repertoires. Listed as cytomegalovirus-associated were approximately 160 TCR beta chains.

This rearrangement joins TRBV7-2 to TRBJ1-1; possibly TRBD1 for D (5 bases). This sequence was found in a man between 18 and 35 years old in good health and CMV-seropositive. Sequencing used PBMCs. CDR3 loop: CASSLVQTVEAFF. In DNA, the CDR3 is TGTGCCAGCAGCTTAGTCCAGACAGTTGAAGCTTTCTTT.